These 10 T cell receptor beta chains originate from one sample sequenced in a study of naive and memory T cell subsets. Two oligonucleotides, mixed equimolar, formed the beta constant-region primer covering TRBC1 and TRBC2. TCRdb ran MiXCR on the UMI-ligation and nested PCR reads and lists one entry per CDR3 protein. The top ten clones hold roughly 0.9% of a sample with 65,000 to 85,000 distinct CDR3 sequences, less than 15% of them seen once. What was sequenced was central memory CD4+ T cells from blood. The source of these receptors is a human donor in good health.

CDR3 loop: CASSFNRNYEQYF. CDR3 sequence (DNA): TGTGCCAGCAGCTTTAACAGAAACTACGAGCAGTACTTC. This chain links TRBV7-2 with TRBJ2-7; D unresolved. V was shortened by 3 bases and J by 3 bases, with 9 bases between the two germline ends. This CDR3 contains 13 residues. Germline CDR1 reads SGHTA; CDR2 reads FQGNSA. Using reference TRBV7-2 and TRBJ2-7 for the parts outside the CDR3, the full variable domain is GAGVSQSPSNKVTEKGKDVELRCDPISGHTALYWYRQSLGQGLEFLIYFQGNSAPDKSGLPSDRFSAERTGGSVSTLTIQRTQQEDSAVYLCASSFNRNYEQYFGPGTRLTVT.

This clonotype was recorded a few times. This sequence joins TRBV12-3 or TRBV12-4 and TRBJ1-2; D gene ambiguous. The length of the CDR3 is 12 residues. V was shortened by 3 bases and J by 8 bases, with 10 bases between the two germline ends. The CDR3 nucleotides read TGTGCCAGCAGTTTGGATCGGTGGGGCTACACCTTC. It specifies CASSLDRWGYTF.

This sequence joins TRBV3-1 and TRBJ2-2; 13 bases fit TRBD2. The CDR3 is 16 residues long. CDR1 LGHDT and CDR2 YNNKEL come from the germline V gene (reference sequence). V dropped 6 bases and J dropped 2; count of bases not matched to a gene: 3. Here the CDR3 reads CASSRTSGRNTGELFF. CDR3 bases: TGTGCCAGCAGTAGGACTAGCGGGAGAAACACCGGGGAGCTGTTTTTT. The variable domain in full, completed from reference TRBV3-1 and TRBJ2-2, reads DTAVSQTPKYLVTQMGNDKSIKCEQNLGHDTMYWYKQDSKKFLKIMFSYNNKELIINETVPNRFSPKSPDKAHLNLHINSLELGDSAVYFCASSRTSGRNTGELFFGEGSRLTVL.

V and J are TRBV10-3 and TRBJ1-2; D not certain. This CDR3 region has 11 residues. V was cut by 3 bases and J by 6 bases, with 5 bases left in between. Germline CDR1 ENHRY, CDR2 SYGVKD. The CDR3 spells CAISETDGYTF. The CDR3 DNA follows: TGTGCCATCAGTGAAACGGATGGCTACACCTTC.

The chain uses TRBV5-1 and TRBJ2-7; TRBD2 aligns across 8 bases. The V segment lost 0 bases and the J segment 2 bases; nucleotides outside the gene matches: 4. The CDR3 has 15 amino acids. CDR1 is SGHRS and CDR2 is YFSETQ in the germline V gene. The CDR3 coding sequence is TGCGCCAGCAGCTTGGTTAGCGGGACCACCTACGAGCAGTACTTC. Translated, it gives CASSLVSGTTYEQYF.

This clonotype has a count of ten or more. The chain is built from TRBV2 and TRBJ2-1; D may be TRBD2 (6 bases). The CDR3 is 16 residues long. Germline V gene lookup returns CDR1 SNHLY and CDR2 FYNNEI. The V end was cut by 2 bases, the J end by 2 bases, with 13 bases between. CDR3 amino acids: CASSEQEGGAYNEQFF. The CDR3 region has the DNA TGTGCCAGCAGTGAACAAGAGGGAGGAGCCTACAATGAGCAGTTCTTC.

A few counts support this clonotype. J is TRBJ2-7 and V is TRBV9, with TRBD1 as a possible D gene (5 bases). V was trimmed by 4 bases and J by 3 bases, leaving 14 bases between them. The CDR3 covers 14 residues. Germline values: CDR1 SGDLS, CDR2 YYNGEE. CDR3 region: CASSRQGVGYEQYF. In DNA, the CDR3 is TGTGCCAGCAGCCGCCAGGGTGTGGGCTACGAGCAGTACTTC.

This clonotype was counted a few times. This chain links TRBV23-1 with TRBJ2-4; 9 nucleotides agree with TRBD1. TRBV23-1 qualifies as an ORF whose function is uncertain. Germline trimming cut 6 bases from V and 3 bases from J; bases unmatched to any gene: 12. This CDR3 region has 17 residues. This CDR3 is CASRPPRQGGVKNIQYF. CDR3 in DNA: TGCGCCAGCAGGCCGCCACGACAGGGGGGGGTCAAAAACATTCAGTACTTC.

This clonotype was found a few times. The chain combines TRBV7-2 with TRBJ2-5; TRBD2 matches at 8 bases. V was pared by 5 bases and J by 4 bases, with 9 bases of the junction left unmatched. Per the germline V gene, CDR1 is SGHTA and CDR2 is FQGNSA. The CDR3 sequence is 15 residues long. The CDR3 region is CASSIGTSPPETQYF. In DNA, the CDR3 is TGTGCCAGCAGCATCGGGACTAGTCCGCCAGAGACCCAGTACTTC.

The V and J genes are TRBV19 and TRBJ1-5; TRBD1 aligns across 12 bases. J lost 0 bases, V lost 4 bases, and 7 bases had no gene match. Germline V gene data show CDR1 as LNHDA and CDR2 as SQIVND (reference sequence). This CDR3 has 18 residues. DNA for the CDR3: TGTGCCAGTAGTACAGGGACAGGGGGCGGTTATAGCAATCAGCCCCAGCATTTT. Residues: CASSTGTGGGYSNQPQHF. Full variable domain (rest looked up from reference TRBV19 and TRBJ1-5): DGGITQSPKYLFRKEGQNVTLSCEQNLNHDAMYWYRQDPGQGLRLIYYSQIVNDFQKGDIAEGYSVSREKKESFPLTVTSAQKNPTAFYLCASSTGTGGGYSNQPQHFGDGTRLSIL.